Sequencing of this TCR beta chain was carried out in a study of beta chain features in type 1 diabetes. For the study at large: Examined across all samples were around 110 million sorted cells.

Turning to this clone: Its antigen is unidentified.

Of the isolated RNA, all was reverse transcribed, and so the sequenced material was expressed TCRB transcripts. TCRdb's copy holds only in-frame clones and misses some; the assay was immunoSEQ multiplex PCR. The sample holds 900,000 or so clones, 15% to 20% seen once. Deletions cut 8 bases from V and 1 base from J, with 17 bases between. Germline values: CDR1 MNHNS, CDR2 SASEGT. CDR3 length equals 15 residues. General study points: Insertions at VDJ junctions were less frequent in type 1 diabetes patients. These patients also deleted more nucleotides at the same junctions. Significant though moderate, a shortening of TCRB CDR3s appeared in all four CD4+ subsets of Type 1 diabetes patients.

Every single donor gave one heparinised blood draw, and these averaged roughly 120 mL. The sample comprised naive CD4+ T cells from blood. The chain has TRBV6-1 and TRBJ2-5; TRBD1 might be the D (6 bases). The sequence was obtained from a woman in her late teens or twenties in good health. The CDR3 reads CASSWGPVLQETQYF. The CDR3 coding sequence is TGTGCCAGCTCCTGGGGGCCCGTTCTCCAAGAGACCCAGTACTTC.